This T cell receptor beta chain was sequenced for a study of CD8 T cells in ankylosing spondylitis. Study findings and constraints: What seemed typical of ankylosing spondylitis blood was a TCR beta motif built from roughly eight highly homologous variants.

V lost 0 bases and J lost 1, with 11 bases in between. In germline, CDR1 is DFQATT, CDR2 SNEGSKA (reference sequence). The CDR3 covers 15 residues. From the 5' RACE reads, TCRdb called clonotypes with MiXCR, one entry per CDR3 protein. The table has some 840,000 distinct CDR3 sequences, approximately 10% seen once. This clonotype has a handful of counts. Its antigen is as yet unknown. Sequencing was carried out using blood, either unsorted or a sorted T cell fraction (not recorded which). The chain has TRBV20-1 and TRBJ2-3; tentatively, D is TRBD2 (6 bases). The clonotype was recovered from a male donor with ankylosing spondylitis. In DNA form, the CDR3 reads TGCAGTGCTAGAGATCTGGCTAGCGGCACAGATACGCAGTATTTT. This sequence encodes CSARDLASGTDTQYF.